The 28 T cell receptor beta chains below all came from one sample that was sequenced in a study of shared clonotypes between healthy human individuals. Sequencing used immunoSEQ multiplex PCR; TCRdb keeps in-frame clones, though not all of them. The repertoire holds millions of clones, with about 95% as singletons. CD45RO negativity and positive selection for CCR7 defined naive CD8 cells, a population that excluded terminally differentiated effector memory CD45RA+ cells. Sequencing used naive CD8+ T cells sorted from blood. The receptors were gathered from a man in his late teens or twenties in good health.

V usage is TRBV9 and J usage is TRBJ2-1, with D possibly matching TRBD2 (5 bases). Germline CDR1 SGDLS, CDR2 YYNGEE. The germline V and J ends were trimmed by 5 bases and 6 bases, with 15 bases remaining between them. The CDR3 runs 14 residues. In nucleotides, the CDR3 is TGTGCCAGCAGAGCTATAGCCGGAGGCAATGAGCAGTTCTTC. This gives the protein CASRAIAGGNEQFF.

The chain uses TRBV6-9 and TRBJ2-5; D is unresolved. V dropped 2 bases and J dropped 1 base, with 5 bases sitting between them. The CDR3 sequence is 13 residues long. Germline CDR1 is MNHGY and CDR2 is SVAAGI. CDR3 amino acids: CASSYDPQETQYF. CDR3 DNA sequence: TGTGCCAGCAGTTATGACCCCCAAGAGACCCAGTACTTC.

The chain is built from TRBV19 and TRBJ2-7, with D possibly matching TRBD2 (5 bases). Germline assignment: CDR1 LNHDA and CDR2 SQIVND (reference sequence). CDR3 length equals 14 residues. The V end lost 5 bases, the J end lost 3 bases, and 14 bases lay between the germline ends. CDR3: CASSPGLTGYEQYF. The CDR3 nucleotides read TGTGCCAGTAGTCCAGGACTGACGGGCTACGAGCAGTACTTC.

The rearrangement joins TRBV27 to TRBJ2-7; 8 positions agree with TRBD2. CDR1 is MNHEY, CDR2 SMNVEV, per germline (reference sequence). J lost 0 bases, V lost 5 bases, and 6 bases had no gene match. The length of the CDR3 is 15 residues. The CDR3 sequence is CASSARGGSSYEQYF. The DNA for the CDR3 is TGTGCCAGCAGTGCCCGGGGGGGGTCCTCCTACGAGCAGTACTTC.

The chain is built from TRBV27 and TRBJ1-2, with 7 bases lining up with TRBD1. CDR1 is MNHEY, CDR2 SMNVEV, per germline (reference sequence). With V trimmed by 5 bases and J by 8 bases, 8 bases remained unmatched. The CDR3 is made up of 13 amino acids. The DNA of the CDR3 is TGTGCCAGCAGTACAACAGGGGAGAGGGGCTACACCTTC. This codes for CASSTTGERGYTF.

The chain carries TRBV11-2 and TRBJ1-2; possibly TRBD1 for D (5 bases). CDR1 and CDR2 from the germline V gene are SGHAT and FQNNGV. The CDR3 is 13 amino acids. The V end lost 5 bases, the J end lost 11 bases, and 18 bases lay between the germline ends. The CDR3 nucleotides read TGTGCCAGCAGCCCCCAGGGACGGCCCGGGTACACCTTC. Protein sequence: CASSPQGRPGYTF.

This clone has just one count. The rearrangement uses TRBV7-9 and TRBJ1-2; no definite D call. The CDR3 spans 16 residues. The V gene's germline CDR1 is SEHNR and CDR2 FQNEAQ (reference sequence). V lost 4 bases, J lost 0 bases, and 15 bases lay in between. CDR3 sequence (DNA): TGTGCCAGCAGCTCCCGGACGGAATACTCTAACTATGGCTACACCTTC. Translated, it gives CASSSRTEYSNYGYTF.

The V and J genes are TRBV28 and TRBJ1-1; D ambiguous. Between the trimmed V and J ends, which lost 6 bases and 1 base, there was a span of 18 bases. Germline assignment: CDR1 MDHEN and CDR2 SYDVKM. This CDR3 has 16 residues. The CDR3, as DNA: TGTGCCAGCAGCTCTACTAGGGAGCGCTGGAACACTGAAGCTTTCTTT. It encodes CASSSTRERWNTEAFF.

The rearrangement links TRBV6-1 to TRBJ2-7; the D call may be TRBD1 or TRBD2 (5 bases each). V lost 2 bases, J lost 2 bases, and 13 bases lay in between. This CDR3 comprises 15 residues. Germline V gene lookup returns CDR1 MNHNS and CDR2 SASEGT. The CDR3 nucleotides read TGTGCCAGCAGTGAATCTGGGACCGCCACCTACGAGCAGTACTTC. Its protein is CASSESGTATYEQYF.

The chain is built from TRBV7-3 and TRBJ2-1; D may be TRBD2 (6 bases). Trimming pared 1 base from V and 0 bases from J, leaving 7 bases between. This CDR3 is 15 amino acids long. Germline assignment: CDR1 SGHTA and CDR2 FQGTGA. As DNA, the CDR3 is TGTGCCAGCAGCTTAAAGGGACTCTCCTACAATGAGCAGTTCTTC. Residues: CASSLKGLSYNEQFF.

CDR3 protein: CASSFSQPQHF. As DNA, the CDR3 is TGTGCCAGCAGTTTTAGTCAGCCCCAGCATTTT. The rearrangement joins TRBV28 to TRBJ1-5; D unresolved. The ends were cut back, 3 bases at V and 6 bases at J, with 3 bases in the middle. This CDR3 is built from 11 residues. Germline-derived CDR1 and CDR2 are MDHEN and SYDVKM. The full variable domain, its missing parts supplied by reference TRBV28 and TRBJ1-5, is DVKVTQSSRYLVKRTGEKVFLECVQDMDHENMFWYRQDPGLGLRLIYFSYDVKMKEKGDIPEGYSVSREKKERFSLILESASTNQTSMYLCASSFSQPQHFGDGTRLSIL.

About this clone: Other nucleotide sequences from this sample produce the same CDR3. The chain links TRBV5-6 to TRBJ2-5; D is unclear. CDR1 is SGHDT and CDR2 is YYEEEE in the germline V gene. V was pared by 2 bases and J by 5 bases, with 10 bases between. The CDR3 contains 13 residues. Here the CDR3 DNA reads TGTGCCAGCAGCTTTCTAGGTGGGGAGACCCAGTACTTC. Encoded protein: CASSFLGGETQYF. The whole variable domain, remainder taken from reference TRBV5-6 and TRBJ2-5, is DAGVTQSPTHLIKTRGQQVTLRCSPKSGHDTVSWYQQALGQGPQFIFQYYEEEERQRGNFPDRFSGHQFPNYSSELNVNALLLGDSALYLCASSFLGGETQYFGPGTRLLVL.

The gene calls are TRBV7-9 and TRBJ2-2; D is possibly TRBD1 or TRBD2 (5 bases each). Looked up from germline, CDR1 is SEHNR and CDR2 is FQNEAQ (reference sequence). Between the trimmed V and J ends, which lost 5 bases and 5 bases, there was a span of 18 bases. This CDR3 has 16 amino acids. The CDR3 DNA is TGTGCCAGCAGCCCCTCGAGGGGCGATGGGACCGGGGAGCTGTTTTTT. Translated, it gives CASSPSRGDGTGELFF.

The CDR3 DNA sequence: TGTGCCAGCAGTCACCTAGCGGGAGATCCAGATACGCAGTATTTT. Translation gives CASSHLAGDPDTQYF. This chain connects TRBV6-5 to TRBJ2-3; 10 bases agree with TRBD2. Looked up from germline, CDR1 is MNHEY and CDR2 is SVGAGI. Germline trimming cut 5 bases from V and 4 bases from J; bases unmatched to any gene: 6. This CDR3 contains 15 residues.

J is TRBJ1-2 and V is TRBV28; a possible D gene is TRBD1 (5 bases). The germline V and J ends were trimmed by 3 bases and 8 bases, with 22 bases remaining between them. Germline lookup yields CDR1 MDHEN and CDR2 SYDVKM. The CDR3 length is 16 residues. The CDR3 bases are TGTGCCAGCAGTTTTACCCAGGTGGGAGGGGATATCGGCTACACCTTC. Translated, it gives CASSFTQVGGDIGYTF.

Turning to this clone: An end of the junction does not agree with germline; a read error may underlie this. CDR3 sequence reads: CASNLCQPQHF. The DNA of the CDR3 is TGTGCCAGCAACTTATGTCAGCCCCAGCATTTT. The rearrangement uses TRBV13 and TRBJ1-5, with D hard to call. The CDR3 has 11 residues. Germline CDR1 and CDR2: PRHDT and FYEKMQ (reference sequence). Based on the CDR3 plus reference TRBV13 and TRBJ1-5, the full variable domain is AAGVIQSPRHLIKEKRETATLKCYPIPRHDTVYWYQQGPGQDPQFLISFYEKMQSDKGSIPDRFSAQQFSDYHSELNMSSLELGDSALYFCASNLCQPQHFGDGTRLSIL.

J is TRBJ2-7 and V is TRBV7-9; TRBD2 matches 10 bases. V gave up 3 bases and J gave up 3 bases; unmatched junction bases: 8. Germline loops: CDR1 SEHNR, CDR2 FQNEAQ (reference sequence). The CDR3 sequence is 16 residues long. CDR3 in DNA: TGTGCCAGCAGCTTGAGCGGGGGGGCGCTAAGCTACGAGCAGTACTTC. Its translation is CASSLSGGALSYEQYF.

The chain employs TRBV27 and TRBJ1-3; D remains ambiguous. The CDR3 runs to 13 residues. Germline V lookup: CDR1 MNHEY, CDR2 SMNVEV (reference sequence). V shed 6 bases and J shed 2 bases, with 8 bases lying between them. The DNA for the CDR3 is TGTGCCAGCAGGAGCGACCCTGGAAACACCATATATTTT. Translated, it gives CASRSDPGNTIYF.

The J gene is TRBJ2-1, the V gene TRBV7-6; 7 bases are shared with TRBD2. Germline V gene lookup returns CDR1 SGHVS and CDR2 FNYEAQ. This CDR3 spans 14 amino acids. With 6 bases clipped from V and 3 bases from J, the junction kept 5 bases outside the gene matches. The DNA of the CDR3 is TGTGCCAGCAGTCTAGCGGAGGACTACAATGAGCAGTTCTTC. It yields the protein CASSLAEDYNEQFF.

V is TRBV13 and J is TRBJ2-5; D call uncertain. CDR3 length: 12 amino acids. The germline V and J ends were trimmed by 4 bases and 3 bases, with 6 bases remaining between them. The germline CDR1 and CDR2 sequences are PRHDT and FYEKMQ (reference sequence). Here the CDR3 reads CASSSSEETQYF. As DNA, the CDR3 is TGTGCCAGCAGCTCCTCAGAAGAGACCCAGTACTTC. Looking up the rest from reference TRBV13 and TRBJ2-5 gives the full variable domain: AAGVIQSPRHLIKEKRETATLKCYPIPRHDTVYWYQQGPGQDPQFLISFYEKMQSDKGSIPDRFSAQQFSDYHSELNMSSLELGDSALYFCASSSSEETQYFGPGTRLLVL.

The V call is TRBV7-8, the J call TRBJ2-5, with D unclear. V gave up 5 bases and J gave up 1 base, with 11 bases separating them. The CDR3 is made up of 14 amino acids. Germline V gene data show CDR1 as SGHVS and CDR2 as FQNEAQ. CDR3 protein: CASSAIGSQETQYF. The CDR3 DNA follows: TGTGCCAGCAGCGCCATAGGGTCCCAAGAGACCCAGTACTTC. Looking up the rest from reference TRBV7-8 and TRBJ2-5 gives the full variable domain: GAGVSQSPRYKVAKRGQDVALRCDPISGHVSLFWYQQALGQGPEFLTYFQNEAQLDKSGLPSDRFFAERPEGSVSTLKIQRTQQEDSAVYLCASSAIGSQETQYFGPGTRLLVL.

V gene TRBV18 combines with J gene TRBJ2-5; perhaps TRBD2 as D (5 bases). Germline assignment: CDR1 KGHSH and CDR2 LQKENI. V was pared by 2 bases and J by 3 bases, with 10 bases between. There are 14 residues in the CDR3. The CDR3 is CASSPISAEETQYF. The CDR3 nucleotides read TGTGCCAGCTCACCAATATCAGCGGAAGAGACCCAGTACTTC.

V and J are TRBV10-3 and TRBJ2-7, with D perhaps TRBD2 (5 bases). V shed 4 bases and J shed 3 bases, with 16 bases lying between them. The CDR3 covers 15 residues. Per germline, CDR1 ENHRY and CDR2 SYGVKD. The CDR3 nucleotides are TGTGCCATCAGTGTTTCGAGGGTTGAGGACTACGAGCAGTACTTC. As protein: CAISVSRVEDYEQYF.

The chain is built from TRBV5-1 and TRBJ2-7; possible D gene TRBD2, 6 bases. Germline V gives CDR1 SGHRS, CDR2 YFSETQ. CDR3 length equals 14 residues. Trimming left V 0 bases short and J 4 bases short, with 11 bases between. The CDR3 loop is CASSLAGTVYEQYF. CDR3 DNA sequence: TGCGCCAGCAGCTTGGCAGGGACTGTGTACGAGCAGTACTTC.

The CDR3 spells CASSLTSSPQETQYF. As DNA, the CDR3 is TGTGCCAGCAGTTTGACTAGCTCTCCCCAAGAGACCCAGTACTTC. The chain uses TRBV28 and TRBJ2-5; TRBD2 matches 7 bases. V was clipped by 3 bases and J by 1 base; unmatched bases: 5. Germline CDR1 MDHEN, CDR2 SYDVKM. The CDR3 is made up of 15 amino acids. Based on the CDR3 plus reference TRBV28 and TRBJ2-5, the full variable domain is DVKVTQSSRYLVKRTGEKVFLECVQDMDHENMFWYRQDPGLGLRLIYFSYDVKMKEKGDIPEGYSVSREKKERFSLILESASTNQTSMYLCASSLTSSPQETQYFGPGTRLLVL.

The chain couples TRBV27 to TRBJ2-2; D tentatively reads TRBD1 or TRBD2 (5 bases each). Per germline, CDR1 MNHEY and CDR2 SMNVEV (reference sequence). Trimming stripped 7 bases from V and 6 bases from J, with 21 bases between. This CDR3 is built from 16 residues. CDR3 nucleotides: TGTGCCAGCACTCATGGGATGGGGGAGCACTCCGGGGAGCTGTTTTTT. It specifies CASTHGMGEHSGELFF.

A single count supports this clone. The J gene is TRBJ2-1, the V gene TRBV9; D may be TRBD1 (5 bases). CDR1 is SGDLS and CDR2 is YYNGEE in the germline V gene. Trimming pared 3 bases from V and 10 bases from J, leaving 17 bases between. The CDR3 has 14 residues. DNA for the CDR3: TGTGCCAGCAGCGAAGGGGTTGGGCTGGGGGAGCAGTTCTTC. It encodes CASSEGVGLGEQFF.

V usage is TRBV2 and J usage is TRBJ2-7; D remains unclear. The CDR3 runs 13 residues. Germline assignment: CDR1 SNHLY and CDR2 FYNNEI. V was shortened by 3 bases and J by 3 bases, with 9 bases between the two germline ends. The CDR3 bases are TGTGCCAGCAGTGAGGTGGGTCTCTACGAGCAGTACTTC. Amino acids: CASSEVGLYEQYF. The whole variable domain, remainder taken from reference TRBV2 and TRBJ2-7, is EPEVTQTPSHQVTQMGQEVILRCVPISNHLYFYWYRQILGQKVEFLVSFYNNEISEKSEIFDDQFSVERPDGSNFTLKIRSTKLEDSAMYFCASSEVGLYEQYFGPGTRLTVT.